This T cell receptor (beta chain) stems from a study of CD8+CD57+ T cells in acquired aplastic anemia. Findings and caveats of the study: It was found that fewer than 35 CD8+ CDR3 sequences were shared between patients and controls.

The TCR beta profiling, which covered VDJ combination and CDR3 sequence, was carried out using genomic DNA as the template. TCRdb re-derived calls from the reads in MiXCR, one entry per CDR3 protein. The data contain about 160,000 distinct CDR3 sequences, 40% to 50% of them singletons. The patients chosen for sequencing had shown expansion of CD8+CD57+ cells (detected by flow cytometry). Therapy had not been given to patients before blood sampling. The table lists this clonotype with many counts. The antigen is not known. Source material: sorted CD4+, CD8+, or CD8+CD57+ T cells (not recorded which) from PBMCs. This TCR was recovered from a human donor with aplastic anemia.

CDR3 bases: TGTGCCTGGAGCTCAGGCCAAGAGACCCAGTACTTC. This translates into CAWSSGQETQYF. The chain is built from TRBV30 and TRBJ2-5; D not certain. The CDR3 consists of 12 residues. The V end was cut by 3 bases, the J end by 1 base, with 6 bases between. Germline CDR1 GTSNPN, CDR2 SVGIG (reference sequence).